This T cell receptor (beta chain) was captured by sequencing in a study of T cells expressing NK-cell markers. CDR3 length: 15 amino acids. Germline CDR1 reads MNHEY; CDR2 reads SVGAGI. Findings of the study overall: Whether the expanded NKG2C+ T cell clones recognized HCMV remained unclear. These same clonotypes (in several donors) also led the CD3+CD56-NKG2C+ fraction.

On this clonotype: Its antigen is not known.

Reanalyzing the 5' RACE reads, TCRdb keeps one entry per CDR3 protein, without DNA. The repertoire shows roughly 420,000 distinct CDR3 sequences; the top ten hold 7.3%. Sequencing input: blood T cells: a sorted CD56 or NKG2C T cell subset, CD4+ or CD8+ T cells, or bulk PBMC T cells (not recorded which). The rearrangement uses TRBV6-5 and TRBJ1-5. The origin of this receptor is a woman aged 18 to 75 in good health. CDR3 region: CASSYSKGIGQPQHF.